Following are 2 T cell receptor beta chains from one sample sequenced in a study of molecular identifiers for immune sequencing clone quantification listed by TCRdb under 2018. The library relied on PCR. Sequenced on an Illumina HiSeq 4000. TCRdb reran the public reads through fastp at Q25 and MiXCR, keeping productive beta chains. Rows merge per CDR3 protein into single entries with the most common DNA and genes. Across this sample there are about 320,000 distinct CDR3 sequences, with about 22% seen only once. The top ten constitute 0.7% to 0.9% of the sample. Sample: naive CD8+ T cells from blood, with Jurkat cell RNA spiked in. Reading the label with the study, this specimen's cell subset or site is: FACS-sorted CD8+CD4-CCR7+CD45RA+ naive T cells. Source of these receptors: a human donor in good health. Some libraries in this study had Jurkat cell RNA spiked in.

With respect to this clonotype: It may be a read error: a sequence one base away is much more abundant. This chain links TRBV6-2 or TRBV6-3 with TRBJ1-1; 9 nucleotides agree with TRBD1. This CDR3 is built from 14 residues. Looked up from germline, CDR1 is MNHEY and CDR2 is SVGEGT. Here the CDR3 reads CASSQTGGNTEASF. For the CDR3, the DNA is TGTGCCAGCAGCCAGACAGGGGGAAACACTGAAGCTTCCTTT.

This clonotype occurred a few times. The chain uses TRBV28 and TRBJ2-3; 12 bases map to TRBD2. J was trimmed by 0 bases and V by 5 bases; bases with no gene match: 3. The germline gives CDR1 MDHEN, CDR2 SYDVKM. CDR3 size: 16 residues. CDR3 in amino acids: CASSVGTSGSTDTQYF. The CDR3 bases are TGTGCCAGCAGTGTAGGGACTAGCGGGAGCACAGATACGCAGTATTTT.